The source of this T cell receptor (beta chain) is a study of T cell responses to AZD1222 COVID-19 vaccine. Study-level points and caveats: It was only 6 or 7 AZD1222 recipients who were seropositive at baseline.

A word on this clone: The antigen remains unidentified.

Per germline, CDR1 LNHDA and CDR2 SQIVND (reference sequence). Trimming stripped 4 bases from V and 4 bases from J, with 23 bases between. The CDR3 extends over 18 amino acids. Clones were read by immunoSEQ multiplex PCR, and TCRdb kept only the in-frame ones, dropping some. The profile shows about 180,000 clones, around 93% of them singletons. The material sequenced was peripheral blood, taken 28 days after the second dose of the MenACWY control vaccine. The J gene is TRBJ1-3, the V gene TRBV19; D unclear. This receptor was identified in an adult who received the MenACWY meningococcal vaccine as a control. The CDR3 sequence is CASSRWAGGLSSGNTIYF. The CDR3 DNA follows: TGTGCCAGTAGTAGATGGGCTGGAGGGTTGAGTTCGGGAAACACCATATATTTT.